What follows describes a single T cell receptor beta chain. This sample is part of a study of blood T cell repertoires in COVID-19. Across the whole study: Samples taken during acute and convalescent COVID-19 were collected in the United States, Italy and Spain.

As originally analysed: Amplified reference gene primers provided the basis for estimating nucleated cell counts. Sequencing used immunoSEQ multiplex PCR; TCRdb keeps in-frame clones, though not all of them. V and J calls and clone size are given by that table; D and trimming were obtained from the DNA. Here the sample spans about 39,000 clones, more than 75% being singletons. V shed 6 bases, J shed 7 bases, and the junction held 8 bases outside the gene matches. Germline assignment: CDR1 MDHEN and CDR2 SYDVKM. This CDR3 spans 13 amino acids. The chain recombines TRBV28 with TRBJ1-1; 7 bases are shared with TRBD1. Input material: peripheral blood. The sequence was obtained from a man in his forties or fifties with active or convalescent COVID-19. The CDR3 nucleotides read TGTGCCAGCAGGGGTGACAGGGCCCATGAAGCTTTCTTT. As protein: CASRGDRAHEAFF. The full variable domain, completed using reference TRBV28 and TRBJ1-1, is DVKVTQSSRYLVKRTGEKVFLECVQDMDHENMFWYRQDPGLGLRLIYFSYDVKMKEKGDIPEGYSVSREKKERFSLILESASTNQTSMYLCASRGDRAHEAFFGQGTRLTVV.